This TCR beta chain came from a study of radiation and T cells in renal cell carcinoma. The CDR3 extends over 16 amino acids. The germline gives CDR1 SNHLY, CDR2 FYNNEI. V lost 6 bases and J lost 4, with 19 bases in between. Time point denoted: blood 2 weeks post-SBRT. The treatment denotes: 15 Gy SBRT to primary tumor, nephrectomy 4 weeks later. Using immunoSEQ multiplex PCR, the repertoire was profiled, and TCRdb retains in-frame clones only, with some absent. The data hold roughly 60,000 clones, with around 78% observed a single time. The V gene is TRBV2, the J gene TRBJ1-5; D remains unclear. Sequenced here: blood, sampled from a patient whose treatment included radiotherapy and nephrectomy. The clonotype was recovered from a man in his 60s with renal cell carcinoma. The DNA of the CDR3 is TGTGCCAGCAGCGTCGAGGCTCTCGGTGGGAATCAGCCCCAGCATTTT. Its protein is CASSVEALGGNQPQHF.